This T cell receptor (beta chain) was identified during a study of Graves' ophthalmopathy and Graves' hyperthyroidism. Study-wide context: Peripheral blood was gathered at first diagnosis, ahead of any treatment whatsoever.

This clonotype was seen at least ten times. What it binds is not known. RNA transcripts were the source from which TCR beta CDR3 regions were amplified. First-round RT-PCR relied on HTBI primers, and a second-round multiplex PCR came next. One entry per CDR3 protein, called by TCRdb with MiXCR from the multiplex PCR reads. The sample includes 350,000 to 400,000 distinct CDR3 sequences, 15% to 19% seen only once; the top ten take roughly 7%. Ophthalmopathy absent within 18 months of follow-up marked hyperthyroidism as stable. Newly diagnosed, the hyperthyroidism patients had under 2 months' duration and were aged 18 to 65. Study-level results: It was with approximately 69% sensitivity and around 75% specificity that the model predicted ophthalmopathy progression.

The clonotype originates from a woman aged 18-29 years with stable Graves' hyperthyroidism. The specimen sequenced was peripheral blood.

In DNA form, the CDR3 reads TGTGCCAGCAGTACCTCAGGGGCCTATGGCTACACCTTC. It yields the protein CASSTSGAYGYTF. The chain couples TRBV6-2 or TRBV6-3 to TRBJ1-2, with D possibly TRBD1 on 6 matching bases. Germline values: CDR1 MNHEY, CDR2 SVGEGT. This CDR3 has 13 amino acids. With 5 bases removed from V and 4 bases from J, the gap between germline ends came to 11 bases.